The rows below give T cell receptor beta chains drawn from one sample of a study of PD-1 blockade in classical Hodgkin lymphoma. Profiled with immunoSEQ multiplex PCR; TCRdb holds only in-frame clones, not every one. The table has about 94,000 clones, roughly nine tenths seen once; the top ten hold 9.5% to 12%. The specimen was peripheral blood mononuclear cells (PBMCs), collected before the second cycle of nivolumab. The receptors were gathered from a human donor with classical Hodgkin lymphoma. Both conserved end residues are part of each CDR3. The D gene is left open where the match is weak. Clone size is stated in some rows and not others, as once, few, many or a class when expanded.

size	V	J	D	DNA	CDR3
.	TRBV10-3	TRBJ2-3	.	TGTGCCATCAGTGAGCTGGGGGCCCGCACAGATACGCAGTATTTT	CAISELGARTDTQYF
.	TRBV19	TRBJ1-5	TRBD1	TGTGCCACTACCCCCCGGACAGGGGCACATCAGCCCCAGCATTTT	CATTPRTGAHQPQHF
.	TRBV5-1	TRBJ2-1	.	TGCGCCAGCAGCTTGGGGACAGCCTACAATGAGCAGTTCTTC	CASSLGTAYNEQFF
.	TRBV28	TRBJ2-3	.	TGTGCCAGCAGTTTTTATGTCGACAGGGGAGGGGGCACAGATACGCAGTATTTT	CASSFYVDRGGGTDTQYF
.	TRBV4-1	TRBJ2-3	.	TGCGCCAGCAGCCAAGATTACCAGAACCCTAGCACAGATACGCAGTATTTT	CASSQDYQNPSTDTQYF
.	TRBV6-6	TRBJ1-1	.	TGTGCCAGCAGTTACAGGGTCCCTGAAGCTTTCTTT	CASSYRVPEAFF
.	TRBV5-4	TRBJ1-6	TRBD1	TGTGCCAGCAGCATAGCCGGGGGACAGGGTTTTTCACCCCTCCACTTT	CASSIAGGQGFSPLHF
.	TRBV30	TRBJ2-3	.	TGTGCCTGGAGCGTCGGGGCCTGGGGCACAGATACGCAGTATTTT	CAWSVGAWGTDTQYF
.	TRBV28	TRBJ1-2	TRBD1	TGTGCCAGCAGTTTACCCGGGACAGACTATGGCTACACCTTC	CASSLPGTDYGYTF
.	TRBV2	TRBJ2-1	.	TGTGCCACCAAACAGGGGACTTCCTACAATGAGCAGTTCTTC	CATKQGTSYNEQFF
.	TRBV15	TRBJ2-1	TRBD2	TGTGCCACCAGCAATAGAGTCGGACTAGCGGGCAATGAGCAGTTCTTC	CATSNRVGLAGNEQFF
once	TRBV7-9	TRBJ2-7	.	TGTGCCAGCAGCTTAGGGAGTTACGAGCAGTACTTC	CASSLGSYEQYF
once	TRBV9	TRBJ1-4	TRBD1	TGTGCCAGCAGCGCTACCCGGGACAGGGGTGAAAAACTGTTTTTT	CASSATRDRGEKLFF
.	TRBV5-1	TRBJ2-7	TRBD1	TGCGCCAGCAGCTTGGGACAGGGCAACTCCTACGAGCAGTACTTC	CASSLGQGNSYEQYF
.	TRBV2	TRBJ2-7	TRBD2	TGTGCCAGCAGTGGACTAGCGGGACGCTCCTACGAGCAGTACTTC	CASSGLAGRSYEQYF
.	TRBV2	TRBJ2-7	TRBD2	TGTGCCAGCAGTGTGGGTGGACTAAGCGGGAGCCGCGAGCAGTACTTC	CASSVGGLSGSREQYF
once	TRBV30	TRBJ2-1	.	TGTGCCTGGAGTGAAGTTTCGTATAAGCAGTTCTTC	CAWSEVSYKQFF
.	TRBV7-9	TRBJ2-7	.	TGTGCCAGCAGCTTACTCCAGACCTACGAGCAGTACTTC	CASSLLQTYEQYF